This TCR beta chain came from a study of T cells in Graves' hyperthyroidism and ophthalmopathy. Study results and limitations: Ophthalmopathy was separated from stable hyperthyroidism by a 13 V-J model.

CDR3 length: 14 residues. Trimming removed 4 bases from V and 7 bases from J, with 16 bases in between. Germline V gene data show CDR1 as WSHSY and CDR2 as SAAADI. Hyperthyroidism in the patients, aged 18 to 65, was newly diagnosed and under 2 months in duration. Criteria for exclusion of patients were uncontrolled infection, other autoimmune disease, pregnancy or lactation. TCR beta CDR3 regions were amplified from RNA. HTBI primers were the set used in a first-round RT-PCR of the TCR CDR3. From the multiplex PCR reads, TCRdb called clonotypes with MiXCR, one entry per CDR3 protein. The sample contains more than 300,000 distinct CDR3 sequences, about a sixth of which appear only once. This clonotype was observed many times. What it binds is unknown.

The sequence was obtained from a woman between 25 and 40 years old with Graves' hyperthyroidism that later progressed to Graves' ophthalmopathy. Sequencing was performed on blood. This chain connects TRBV10-2 to TRBJ2-5, with D perhaps TRBD2 (6 bases). The CDR3 DNA reads TGCGCCAGCAGTGGTGGGCGGTCCGGGGGGACCCAGTACTTC. It codes for CASSGGRSGGTQYF.